These 14 T cell receptor beta chains originate from one sample sequenced in a study of OX40 agonist ivuxolimab in advanced cancers. Sequencing used immunoSEQ multiplex PCR; TCRdb keeps in-frame clones, though not all of them. The table lists roughly 90,000 clones, 85% to 95% of them singletons. Sequences were derived from CD4+ or CD8+ T cells sorted from blood, sampled in a trial of the OX40 agonist ivuxolimab. The source is an adult with an advanced solid tumor such as melanoma, head and neck, liver or kidney cancer.

As regards this clone: One end of the junction is discordant with germline, which a read error may explain. The V gene is TRBV9, the J gene TRBJ2-7; no definite D call. This CDR3 comprises 14 residues. Per the germline V gene, CDR1 is SGDLS and CDR2 is YYNGEE. The CDR3 reads CAGSVVDRSHEQYF. The CDR3 nucleotides read TGTGCCGGCAGCGTAGTCGACCGGAGTCACGAGCAGTACTTC.

The J gene is TRBJ2-6, the V gene TRBV2; maybe TRBD2 (5 bases). Germline V lookup: CDR1 SNHLY, CDR2 FYNNEI. The CDR3 has 16 amino acids. The V end was cut by 1 base, the J end by 3 bases, with 10 bases between. The DNA for the CDR3 is TGTGCCAGCAGTGAAGTGGGAGCCGGTGGGGCCAACGTCCTGACTTTC. It yields the protein CASSEVGAGGANVLTF. The variable domain in full, with the rest retrieved from reference TRBV2 and TRBJ2-6, is EPEVTQTPSHQVTQMGQEVILRCVPISNHLYFYWYRQILGQKVEFLVSFYNNEISEKSEIFDDQFSVERPDGSNFTLKIRSTKLEDSAMYFCASSEVGAGGANVLTFGAGSRLTVL.

This chain's CDR3 is CAGGNTEAFF. DNA of the CDR3: TGTGCCGGGGGCAACACTGAAGCTTTCTTT. This sequence joins TRBV7-9 and TRBJ1-1, with a weak D call TRBD1 (6 bases). The V end was cut by 11 bases, the J end by 2 bases, with 6 bases between. The CDR3 is 10 residues long. The V gene's germline CDR1 is SEHNR and CDR2 FQNEAQ (reference sequence).

The chain is built from TRBV7-6 and TRBJ2-7; 9 nucleotides match TRBD2. This CDR3 region has 16 residues. CDR1 and CDR2 from the germline V gene are SGHVS and FNYEAQ. The V segment lost 1 base and the J segment 5 bases; nucleotides outside the gene matches: 9. The CDR3 sequence is CASSLGRASGTHEQYF. The CDR3 DNA reads as TGTGCCAGCAGCTTAGGTAGGGCTAGCGGGACCCACGAGCAGTACTTC.

This sequence joins TRBV5-1 and TRBJ2-7; D is uncertain. Between the trimmed V and J ends, which lost 0 bases and 4 bases, there was a span of 11 bases. Germline CDR1 SGHRS, CDR2 YFSETQ. This CDR3 is built from 14 residues. CDR3 in amino acids: CASSLGGVGYEQYF. The CDR3 region has the DNA TGCGCCAGCAGCTTGGGTGGTGTAGGGTACGAGCAGTACTTC. Supplemented by reference TRBV5-1 and TRBJ2-7, the full variable domain reads KAGVTQTPRYLIKTRGQQVTLSCSPISGHRSVSWYQQTPGQGLQFLFEYFSETQRNKGNFPGRFSGRQFSNSRSEMNVSTLELGDSALYLCASSLGGVGYEQYFGPGTRLTVT.

V and J are TRBV6-5 and TRBJ2-2; the D is unclear. Germline CDR1 MNHEY, CDR2 SVGAGI. The CDR3 length is 14 residues. V was cut by 5 bases and J by 4 bases, with 11 bases left in between. CDR3: CASSQYPSTGELFF. The CDR3 DNA reads TGTGCCAGCAGTCAGTATCCGAGCACCGGGGAGCTGTTTTTT.

This chain links TRBV6-5 with TRBJ1-2; 7 bases line up with TRBD1. The CDR3 totals 14 residues. Germline-derived CDR1 and CDR2 are MNHEY and SVGAGI. Trimming took 5 bases from V and 5 from J; bases not matched to a gene: 8. CDR3 bases: TGTGCCAGCAGTGGGAGGGGCAGGGGGTATGGCTACACCTTC. Its protein is CASSGRGRGYGYTF.

The chain couples TRBV29-1 to TRBJ2-7; a possible D gene is TRBD1 (5 bases). The V end was cut by 2 bases, the J end by 3 bases, with 14 bases between. The CDR3 is made up of 14 amino acids. Germline V gene data show CDR1 as SQVTM and CDR2 as ANQGSEA. CDR3 in amino acids: CSVEIGAENYEQYF. The CDR3 DNA reads as TGCAGCGTTGAAATTGGGGCAGAAAACTACGAGCAGTACTTC.

V is TRBV6-5 and J is TRBJ2-7; TRBD2 is a possible D gene (5 bases). CDR3 length: 13 residues. Per germline, CDR1 MNHEY and CDR2 SVGAGI. Trimming cost V 2 bases and J 6 bases, with 11 bases left between them. This CDR3 is CASSYTVRGEQYF. CDR3 in DNA: TGTGCCAGCAGTTACACCGTTCGGGGCGAGCAGTACTTC.

The J gene is TRBJ2-1, the V gene TRBV6-5; 11 nucleotides match TRBD2. The CDR3 consists of 15 residues. CDR1 and CDR2 from the germline V gene are MNHEY and SVGAGI. Trimming removed 2 bases from V and 7 bases from J; junction bases left unmatched: 4. CDR3 loop: CASSYKGTSGNEQFF. The DNA of the CDR3 is TGTGCCAGCAGTTACAAAGGGACTAGCGGTAATGAGCAGTTCTTC.

The chain uses TRBV13 and TRBJ2-7, with a tentative D call TRBD1 (8 bases). This CDR3 comprises 14 residues. Germline V gene lookup returns CDR1 PRHDT and CDR2 FYEKMQ (reference sequence). The V and J ends lost 5 bases and 2 bases respectively, with 13 bases between them. CDR3 region: CASSGGDRPYEQYF. CDR3 DNA: TGTGCCAGCAGCGGGGGGGACAGGCCCTACGAGCAGTACTTC.

The chain has TRBV11-2 and TRBJ2-1, with 15 positions matching TRBD2. Per the germline V gene, CDR1 is SGHAT and CDR2 is FQNNGV. The CDR3 has 19 amino acids. The junction had 8 bases not matched to a gene; V was cut back by 1 base and J by 4 bases. In nucleotides, the CDR3 is TGTGCCAGCAGCTTAGTAGAGGGACTAGCGGGAGGAATGTACAATGAGCAGTTCTTC. Translated, it gives CASSLVEGLAGGMYNEQFF.

The chain is built from TRBV15 and TRBJ2-5; perhaps D is TRBD1 or TRBD2 (5 bases each). The germline V and J ends were trimmed by 0 bases and 2 bases, with 7 bases remaining between them. CDR1 is LNHNV, CDR2 YYDKDF, per germline (reference sequence). The CDR3 totals 14 residues. DNA for the CDR3: TGTGCCACCAGCAGAGATGGGGGTCAAGAGACCCAGTACTTC. Residues: CATSRDGGQETQYF.

The rearrangement links TRBV19 to TRBJ2-6; D gene ambiguous. CDR1 LNHDA and CDR2 SQIVND come from the germline V gene (reference sequence). The length of the CDR3 is 14 residues. Between the trimmed V and J ends, which lost 3 bases and 0 bases, there was a span of 3 bases. CDR3 sequence (DNA): TGTGCCAGTAGTATGGACTCTGGGGCCAACGTCCTGACTTTC. Translating gives CASSMDSGANVLTF. The whole variable domain, remainder taken from reference TRBV19 and TRBJ2-6, is DGGITQSPKYLFRKEGQNVTLSCEQNLNHDAMYWYRQDPGQGLRLIYYSQIVNDFQKGDIAEGYSVSREKKESFPLTVTSAQKNPTAFYLCASSMDSGANVLTFGAGSRLTVL.